The rows below give T cell receptor beta chains drawn from one sample of a study of cytomegalovirus exposure and HLA in healthy donors. Assay: immunoSEQ multiplex PCR; the TCRdb copy retains only in-frame clones and omits some. The data show roughly 170,000 clones, with about 82% seen just once and approximately 0.78% held by the top ten. Sequencing input: PBMCs. These receptors were taken from a woman aged 18-29 years in good health and CMV-seronegative. Both conserved end residues are part of each CDR3. Fields, in order: clone size, V gene, D gene, J gene, CDR3 DNA, CDR3 protein. D genes are given only for firm matches. Some rows mark clone size as missing; the rest say once, few, many or name a class of expanded clone.

.	TRBV7-2	TRBD1	TRBJ2-1	TGTGCCAGCAGTCCCCGGGACAGCCACAATGAGCAGTTCTTC	CASSPRDSHNEQFF
.	TRBV7-9	TRBD2	TRBJ2-1	TGTGCCAGCAGCCTCCGGACTAGCGGGATCTTCAATGAGCAGTTCTTC	CASSLRTSGIFNEQFF
.	TRBV6-5	.	TRBJ2-1	TGTGCCAGCAGCCGAGGCAATGAGCAGTTCTTC	CASSRGNEQFF
.	TRBV30	TRBD1	TRBJ1-2	TGTGCCTGGAGCGCTATCGGGACAGGGGGCTATGGCTACACCTTC	CAWSAIGTGGYGYTF
.	TRBV11-2	.	TRBJ2-2	TGTGCCAGCAGCTCAGGGTGGGGGGACACCGGGGAGCTGTTTTTT	CASSSGWGDTGELFF
few	TRBV6-1	.	TRBJ2-7	TGTGCCAGCAGTCAGGGCAGGCCCCACGAGCAGTACTTC	CASSQGRPHEQYF
.	TRBV28	TRBD1	TRBJ1-2	TGTGCCAGCAACCCCGGACAGGGGGCGGGTGGCTACACCTTC	CASNPGQGAGGYTF
.	TRBV7-2	.	TRBJ2-7	TGTGCCAGCAGCTTAGCGGACAGCTCCTACGAGCAGTACTTC	CASSLADSSYEQYF
once	TRBV30	TRBD2	TRBJ2-3	TGTGCCTTACTAGCGGGAGGGCCTTTCACAGATACGCAGTATTTT	CALLAGGPFTDTQYF
.	TRBV5-1	TRBD2	TRBJ2-4	TGCGCCAGCAGCTTGACTCAAATTGGCGGGCCCGGCGGGACTAGCGGGAGAAACATTCAGTACTTC	CASSLTQIGGPGGTSGRNIQYF
.	TRBV4-1	.	TRBJ2-1	TGCGCCAGCAGCCAAGTTAAAGCGGCGGGGATCAAACTCTACAATGAGCAGTTCTTC	CASSQVKAAGIKLYNEQFF
.	TRBV5-4	TRBD2	TRBJ2-1	TGTGCCAGCAGCTTGTTCGGACTAGCGGGAGGTAGCGATGAGCAGTTCTTC	CASSLFGLAGGSDEQFF
.	TRBV4-2	TRBD2	TRBJ2-7	TGTGCCAGCAGACGTAGTGGGAGGGAAGGAGAGCAGTACTTC	CASRRSGREGEQYF
.	TRBV7-9	.	TRBJ2-7	TGTTCCAGCAGCCCTAGTTGGTCCTACGAGCAGTACTTC	CSSSPSWSYEQYF
.	TRBV11-2	TRBD2	TRBJ2-1	TGTGCCAGCAGCCCACCGGGACTAGCGGGAGGGAAGTTCTTC	CASSPPGLAGGKFF
.	TRBV21-1	.	TRBJ2-7	TGTGCCAGCAGCGCGCCGGGACTACTTTTAGGCCACGAGCAGTACTTC	CASSAPGLLLGHEQYF
.	TRBV18	.	TRBJ2-4	TGTGCCAGCTCACCTCTGAGAGGAGCCAAAAACATTCAGTACTTC	CASSPLRGAKNIQYF